This T cell receptor (beta chain) was recorded in a study of T cell responses to AZD1222 COVID-19 vaccine. Study-level points and caveats: In the spike-specific TCR repertoire, nearly half reportedly target unmutated variant regions. Most donors were white British and more were female, and clonal diversity was possibly underestimated. Repertoires were obtained solely post-peak T cell response.

The germline V and J ends were trimmed by 3 bases and 3 bases, with 7 bases remaining between them. This CDR3 spans 13 amino acids. From germline, CDR1 is LGHNA and CDR2 YSLEER. The protocol was immunoSEQ multiplex PCR, while the TCRdb copy is restricted to in-frame clones and leaves out a portion. The sample records 95,000 to 150,000 clones, less than 95% being singletons. A remark on this clone: Its target is unknown.

The TCR sequence derives from an adult in good health. The chain recombines TRBV4-3 with TRBJ2-3; no definite D call. This specimen was peripheral blood, taken on day 0 of MenACWY control vaccination. CDR3 residues: CASSQMGTDTQYF. CDR3 nucleotides: TGCGCCAGCAGCCAGATGGGAACAGATACGCAGTATTTT.